This TCR beta chain originates from a study of vaccination effects on CD4 cells after COVID-19. CDR1 is SGHTA, CDR2 FQGNSA, per germline. V was shortened by 4 bases and J by 2 bases, with 15 bases between the two germline ends. The CDR3 is 16 amino acids. Before sequencing took place, the ViraFEST assay used viral peptide pools to expand antigen-specific CD4+ T cells. Following an approximately ten-day culture, CD4+ T cells were purified. The healthy vaccine recipients, who had no prior SARS-CoV-2 infection, showed negative nucleocapsid antibodies. Days 3 and 7 saw half the medium replaced with IL-2 medium. The data were produced by immunoSEQ multiplex PCR, yet TCRdb's version contains in-frame clones alone and is incomplete. The repertoire has about 41,000 clones, 77% of them found once; the top ten carry approximately 2.8%. For this clone: The antigen is unknown.

The sample in question was CD4+ T cells from PBMCs cultured with HCoV-NL63 spike peptides, obtained before COVID-19 vaccination. The rearrangement uses TRBV7-2 and TRBJ1-5; D may be TRBD1 (6 bases). The source is a human donor who received a COVID-19 vaccine. CDR3 region: CASSSTGQRGNQPQHF. DNA of the CDR3: TGTGCCAGCAGCTCGACAGGTCAACGGGGCAATCAGCCCCAGCATTTT.